This T cell receptor (beta chain) was captured in a study of cytomegalovirus exposure and HLA in healthy donors. Notes on the study in general: A later analysis linked a missense variant in DCLRE1C to the trimming of TCR beta V and J genes. The sole available immune exposure information was CMV serostatus. A later analysis reportedly found that, within productive TCRs, an Asian-associated ancestry cluster had fewer N-insertions than the mean observed across the roughly 670 donors. Associated with cytomegalovirus, according to the listing, were around 170 TCR beta chains.

The CDR3 length is 16 residues. Losses at the gene ends were 4 bases for V and 2 bases for J; bases not matched to a gene: 4. The V gene's germline CDR1 is PRHDT and CDR2 FYEKMQ (reference sequence). Primers included in the PCR were 60 Vbeta and 13 Jbeta primers. Clones were sequenced by immunoSEQ multiplex PCR, and TCRdb holds only the in-frame ones, with some missing. The table has approximately 140,000 clones, roughly 87% seen once. This clone appeared a few times. Its target is not known. The chain recombines TRBV13 with TRBJ2-5; TRBD2 matches 13 bases. Sample: PBMCs. The receptor was isolated from a woman aged 40 to 50 in good health and CMV-seronegative. The CDR3 DNA reads TGTGCCAGCAGCTGGAGACTAGCGGGAGGACAAGAGACCCAGTACTTC. It specifies CASSWRLAGGQETQYF.